This is a list of T cell receptor beta chains from one sample in a study of cytomegalovirus exposure and HLA in healthy donors. The data were produced by immunoSEQ multiplex PCR, yet TCRdb's version contains in-frame clones alone and is incomplete. This sample has 130,000 or so clones, with about 70% found just once. The sample was PBMCs. The receptors stem from a woman aged 40 to 50 in good health and CMV-seropositive. Each CDR3 is given with its conserved first and last residue. A D gene is named only where the DNA matches it firmly. Size is stated for part of the rows, as once, few or many counts, or as a class when the clone is expanded.

CDR3 length | clone size | J gene | V gene | D gene | CDR3 protein | CDR3 DNA
17 | few | TRBJ2-7 | TRBV5-1 | - | CASSFDYGLTKSYEQYF | TGCGCCAGCAGCTTCGATTATGGACTTACAAAATCCTACGAGCAGTACTTC
15 | - | TRBJ1-5 | TRBV5-8 | - | CASSLGVGGNQPQHF | TGTGCCAGCAGCTTGGGGGTAGGAGGCAATCAGCCCCAGCATTTT
12 | few | TRBJ1-5 | TRBV10-3 | - | CAISGSNQPQHF | TGTGCCATCAGCGGTAGCAATCAGCCCCAGCATTTT
14 | - | TRBJ1-2 | TRBV2 | TRBD1 | CASTMGGQVNGYTF | TGTGCCAGCACCATGGGGGGACAGGTAAACGGCTACACCTTC
14 | - | TRBJ2-2 | TRBV10-3 | TRBD2 | CAHRGGEQGGELFF | TGTGCCCACCGTGGGGGGGAGCAGGGCGGGGAGCTGTTTTTT
12 | few | TRBJ1-2 | TRBV30 | TRBD1 | CAWSVTGGGYTF | TGTGCCTGGAGTGTAACAGGGGGTGGCTACACCTTC
14 | - | TRBJ2-7 | TRBV5-1 | TRBD1 | CASSPDRGGYEQYF | TGCGCCAGCAGCCCGGACAGGGGAGGCTACGAGCAGTACTTC
14 | - | TRBJ1-1 | TRBV6-6 | TRBD1 | CASRSLSGGTEAFF | TGTGCCAGCAGGTCGCTCTCAGGGGGCACTGAAGCTTTCTTT
16 | - | TRBJ2-1 | TRBV28 | TRBD2 | CASSFMRGGAYNEQFF | TGTGCCAGCAGTTTTATGCGGGGGGGTGCCTACAATGAGCAGTTCTTC
15 | - | TRBJ1-5 | TRBV5-1 | - | CASSFGPERDQPQHF | TGCGCCAGCAGTTTTGGGCCGGAAAGAGATCAGCCCCAGCATTTT
13 | - | TRBJ2-5 | TRBV18 | - | CASSPGGGETQYF | TGTGCCAGCTCACCGGGAGGGGGAGAGACCCAGTACTTC
17 | - | TRBJ2-2 | TRBV9 | TRBD2 | CASSETSGGANTGELFF | TGTGCCAGCAGCGAGACTAGCGGGGGGGCAAACACCGGGGAGCTGTTTTTT
17 | few | TRBJ2-1 | TRBV4-2 | - | CASSLLPRDFLGGEQFF | TGTGCCAGCAGCCTTCTACCCCGGGACTTTCTTGGAGGAGAGCAGTTCTTC
13 | - | TRBJ1-2 | TRBV7-9 | - | CASSREDEFGYTF | TGTGCCAGCAGCCGTGAGGATGAGTTTGGCTACACCTTC
13 | - | TRBJ1-2 | TRBV4-3 | - | CASSQDQAYGYTF | TGCGCCAGCAGCCAAGACCAGGCTTATGGCTACACCTTC
13 | - | TRBJ2-5 | TRBV5-4 | TRBD2 | CASSLGGGETQYF | TGTGCCAGCAGCTTGGGCGGGGGTGAGACCCAGTACTTC
18 | - | TRBJ2-1 | TRBV4-1 | - | CASSQLFSPLGENNEQFF | TGCGCCAGCAGCCAGCTATTTTCGCCCTTGGGAGAAAACAATGAGCAGTTCTTC
15 | - | TRBJ1-4 | TRBV5-1 | - | CASSSSGAADEKLFF | TGCGCCAGCAGCAGCTCAGGGGCCGCAGATGAAAAACTGTTTTTT
15 | - | TRBJ2-1 | TRBV7-8 | TRBD2 | CASSPGGMPVTEQFF | TGTGCCAGCAGCCCGGGGGGGATGCCGGTAACTGAGCAGTTCTTC
15 | few | TRBJ1-1 | TRBV4-2 | - | CASSQGIVGGREAFF | TGTGCCAGCAGCCAAGGAATCGTAGGGGGACGTGAAGCTTTCTTT
14 | - | TRBJ2-3 | TRBV6-4 | TRBD1 | CASSVTGGTDTQYF | TGTGCCAGCAGTGTCACAGGGGGCACAGATACGCAGTATTTT
14 | - | TRBJ1-2 | TRBV5-6 | - | CASSLPGANYGYTF | TGTGCCAGCAGCTTACCTGGGGCCAACTATGGCTACACCTTC
12 | few | TRBJ2-3 | TRBV5-4 | - | CASSLNLAVQYF | TGTGCCAGCAGCCTAAACCTAGCTGTACAGTATTTT
13 | - | TRBJ2-1 | TRBV28 | TRBD1 | CASGKTGGNEQFF | TGTGCCAGCGGAAAGACAGGGGGCAATGAGCAGTTCTTC
14 | few | TRBJ1-5 | TRBV7-2 | - | CASSLSGKNQPQHF | TGTGCCAGCAGCTTGTCAGGGAAAAATCAGCCCCAGCATTTT
14 | - | TRBJ2-2 | TRBV4-2 | TRBD2 | CASSREGNTGELFF | TGTGCCAGCAGCCGGGAGGGGAACACCGGGGAGCTGTTTTTT
15 | - | TRBJ1-1 | TRBV18 | - | CASSPSGHENTEAFF | TGTGCCAGCTCACCTTCGGGACATGAGAACACTGAAGCTTTCTTT
15 | - | TRBJ2-7 | TRBV7-2 | TRBD1 | CASSLAGTGDYEQYF | TGTGCCAGCAGCTTAGCCGGGACAGGTGACTACGAGCAGTACTTC
15 | once | TRBJ2-1 | TRBV6-4 | TRBD2 | CASSATSGGWGEQFF | TGTGCCAGCAGTGCAACTAGCGGAGGTTGGGGTGAGCAGTTCTTC
15 | - | TRBJ1-5 | TRBV30 | TRBD1 | CAWSVTPTGGQPQHF | TGTGCCTGGAGTGTAACCCCGACAGGGGGTCAGCCCCAGCATTTT
15 | - | TRBJ2-7 | TRBV28 | - | CASSSGTPSSYEQYF | TGTGCCAGCAGCTCCGGGACACCTAGCTCCTACGAGCAGTACTTC
14 | - | TRBJ1-4 | TRBV6-6 | - | CASSQGGAWEKLFF | TGTGCCAGCAGCCAGGGCGGGGCCTGGGAAAAACTGTTTTTT
12 | - | TRBJ2-3 | TRBV29-1 | - | CSVGQVGDTQYF | TGCAGCGTTGGACAGGTGGGGGATACGCAGTATTTT
14 | - | TRBJ2-7 | TRBV5-1 | TRBD2 | CASSLSGGDYEQYF | TGCGCCAGCAGCCTTAGCGGGGGTGACTACGAGCAGTACTTC
17 | - | TRBJ2-5 | TRBV19 | TRBD2 | CASSIRKSGRQGETQYF | TGTGCCAGTAGTATAAGGAAGAGCGGGAGGCAAGGAGAGACCCAGTACTTC
14 | - | TRBJ1-1 | TRBV9 | - | CASSEGHQGTEAFF | TGTGCCAGCAGCGAGGGACACCAGGGGACTGAAGCTTTCTTT
16 | - | TRBJ2-5 | TRBV5-1 | TRBD1 | CASSLAPQGAYETQYF | TGCGCCAGCAGCTTGGCCCCCCAGGGGGCTTATGAGACCCAGTACTTC
15 | - | TRBJ1-1 | TRBV10-3 | - | CAISGHKMMNTEAFF | TGTGCCATCAGTGGACACAAGATGATGAACACTGAAGCTTTCTTT
14 | few | TRBJ1-6 | TRBV5-6 | - | CASSLGRETSPLHF | TGTGCCAGCAGCTTAGGGCGGGAAACCTCACCCCTCCACTTT
14 | - | TRBJ2-3 | TRBV6-1 | TRBD2 | CASRQLADTDTQYF | TGTGCCAGCAGGCAACTAGCGGATACAGATACGCAGTATTTT
16 | - | TRBJ2-7 | TRBV28 | TRBD1 | CASSLFSGTGRNEQYF | TGTGCCAGCAGTTTATTTTCAGGGACAGGGAGGAACGAGCAGTACTTC
13 | few | TRBJ2-5 | TRBV11-1 | - | CASSSDRQETQYF | TGTGCCAGCAGCTCGGACAGACAAGAGACCCAGTACTTC
13 | - | TRBJ1-1 | TRBV2 | - | CASTQDQNTEAFF | TGTGCCAGCACTCAGGATCAGAACACTGAAGCTTTCTTT
14 | - | TRBJ1-2 | TRBV4-3 | TRBD1 | CASSQITGDYGYTF | TGCGCCAGCAGCCAAATAACAGGGGACTATGGCTACACCTTC
13 | - | TRBJ1-5 | TRBV6-5 | - | CASRLQGDQPQHF | TGTGCCAGCAGGTTACAGGGAGATCAGCCCCAGCATTTT
15 | few | TRBJ2-1 | TRBV27 | TRBD2 | CASSFLAGSHNEQFF | TGTGCCAGCAGTTTCCTAGCGGGTAGCCACAATGAGCAGTTCTTC
14 | once | TRBJ2-7 | TRBV6-1 | - | CASIGTGLPYEQYF | TGTGCCAGCATCGGAACAGGATTACCCTACGAGCAGTACTTC
15 | - | TRBJ1-1 | TRBV5-1 | - | CASSSVGVGNTEAFF | TGCGCCAGCAGCTCGGTCGGGGTCGGGAACACTGAAGCTTTCTTT
15 | - | TRBJ2-2 | TRBV4-3 | TRBD2 | CASSRLAGDTGELFF | TGCGCCAGCAGCCGATTAGCGGGGGACACCGGGGAGCTGTTTTTT
15 | - | TRBJ1-4 | TRBV7-9 | - | CASSSGGRGNEKLFF | TGTGCCAGCAGCTCGGGTGGCCGCGGGAATGAAAAACTGTTTTTT
18 | - | TRBJ2-6 | TRBV19 | TRBD2 | CAASPGSGGAVGANVLTF | TGTGCCGCCAGTCCCGGGTCGGGGGGAGCAGTTGGGGCCAACGTCCTGACTTTC
16 | - | TRBJ2-3 | TRBV12-5 | - | CASGLGGRGTTDTQYF | TGTGCTAGTGGTCTGGGGGGAAGGGGCACTACAGATACGCAGTATTTT
16 | - | TRBJ2-3 | TRBV11-2 | - | CASSHYRDVISGTQYF | TGTGCCAGCAGCCACTACAGGGACGTAATTTCGGGTACGCAGTATTTT
16 | - | TRBJ2-6 | TRBV5-8 | - | CASSTLGGPGANVLTF | TGTGCCAGCAGCACCTTGGGGGGGCCTGGGGCCAACGTCCTGACTTTC
12 | - | TRBJ2-7 | TRBV6-6 | TRBD1 | CASSYSGGEQYF | TGTGCCAGCAGTTATTCAGGGGGCGAGCAGTACTTC
16 | - | TRBJ2-4 | TRBV4-1 | TRBD1 | CASSQGQGVAKNIQYF | TGCGCCAGCAGCCAAGGACAGGGAGTGGCCAAAAACATTCAGTACTTC
21 | - | TRBJ2-3 | TRBV7-6 | TRBD2 | CASSLVPAGTSGNTRTDTQYF | TGTGCCAGCAGCTTAGTCCCGGCCGGGACTAGCGGGAATACCCGCACAGATACGCAGTATTTT
15 | medium-sized | TRBJ1-1 | TRBV11-2 | - | CASSLDPRVARLAFF | TGTGCCAGCAGCTTAGATCCCAGGGTGGCAAGATTAGCTTTCTTT
14 | - | TRBJ2-7 | TRBV7-9 | - | CASSYDTGSDEQYF | TGTGCCAGCAGCTACGACACGGGGAGCGACGAGCAGTACTTC
15 | - | TRBJ2-1 | TRBV28 | TRBD2 | CASSGGTSGSREQFF | TGTGCCAGCAGTGGGGGGACTAGCGGGAGCCGTGAGCAGTTCTTC